The entry below gives a single T cell receptor (beta chain) sequence along with its context. Measured with immunoSEQ multiplex PCR; TCRdb has only the in-frame clones, and not every one. The profile covers 45,000 to 65,000 clones, with 93% appearing a single time and roughly 2.6% taken by the ten largest. This sample was included in a study of T cell changes during pregnancy in multiple sclerosis. Germline V gene lookup returns CDR1 LNHNV and CDR2 YYDKDF (reference sequence). V lost 0 bases to trimming and J lost 11 bases, with 13 bases between them. The CDR3 is made up of 13 amino acids. This specimen was CD8+ T cells from peripheral blood mononuclear cells, taken in the third trimester of pregnancy. The sequence was collected from a female donor with multiple sclerosis, enrolled in a pregnancy study. The J gene is TRBJ1-2, the V gene TRBV15, with a weak D call TRBD1 (5 bases). CDR3: CATSRDGQGWYTF. In DNA, the CDR3 is TGTGCCACCAGCAGAGATGGGCAGGGTTGGTACACCTTC.